The next 15 T cell receptor beta chains were all read from a single sample in a study of blood T cell repertoires in COVID-19. Clones were read by immunoSEQ multiplex PCR, and TCRdb kept only the in-frame ones, dropping some. The sample lists around 210,000 clones; roughly 85% were seen once. Sequences were obtained from peripheral blood. The receptors shown here come from a man between 45 and 60 years old with COVID-19, enrolled during active disease.

The V call is TRBV6-5, the J call TRBJ2-7, with D perhaps TRBD1 (6 bases). This CDR3 has 15 amino acids. The germline V gene has CDR1 MNHEY and CDR2 SVGAGI. V gave up 3 bases and J gave up 0 bases, with 12 bases separating them. CDR3 sequence: CASSYIRGTSYEQYF. The CDR3, as DNA: TGTGCCAGCAGTTATATCAGGGGTACCTCCTACGAGCAGTACTTC.

About this clone itself: No DNA is shown, since the ends of the CDR3 on it are uncertain; the CDR3 is the one TCRdb lists. This chain uses TRBV11-3 with TRBJ2-7; the table's D call, TRBD2, has no DNA check behind it. Germline V CDR1 and CDR2: SGHNT, YENEEA. Termini included, the CDR3 measures 12 amino acids. The CDR3 spells CASSFGGGTLHF.

This chain links TRBV7-9 with TRBJ2-7; D might be TRBD2 (5 bases). This CDR3 is 12 amino acids long. The germline CDR1 and CDR2 sequences are SEHNR and FQNEAQ (reference sequence). The CDR3 DNA is TGTGCAGAGGGTTCTGAGACCTACGAGCAGTACTTC. This encodes CAEGSETYEQYF.

The chain links TRBV5-4 to TRBJ1-2; D unclear. This CDR3 has 14 amino acids. Germline CDR1 reads SGHNT; CDR2 reads YYREEE (reference sequence). V was trimmed by 4 bases and J by 2 bases, leaving 12 bases between them. CDR3 protein: CASSPPGLNYGYTF. In nucleotides, the CDR3 is TGTGCCAGCAGCCCTCCGGGTCTCAACTATGGCTACACCTTC.

With regard to this clone: The sample holds other DNA sequences that translate to the same CDR3. This chain joins TRBV9 and TRBJ1-5; weak D call: TRBD1 (5 bases). Germline values: CDR1 SGDLS, CDR2 YYNGEE. The CDR3 totals 15 residues. Trimming pared 2 bases from V and 1 base from J, leaving 10 bases between. The CDR3 DNA reads TGTGCCAGCAGCGTGGCCGGGGGGAGCAATCAGCCCCAGCATTTT. Protein sequence: CASSVAGGSNQPQHF.

The gene calls are TRBV9 and TRBJ1-5; 9 bases agree with TRBD1. The CDR3 consists of 14 residues. Unmatched junction bases numbered 7, after V lost 5 bases and J lost 7 bases. Germline-derived CDR1 and CDR2 are SGDLS and YYNGEE. The CDR3 protein is CASSTGGGPQPQHF. CDR3 nucleotide sequence: TGTGCCAGCAGTACAGGGGGCGGGCCACAGCCCCAGCATTTT.

This clone has only one observation. The rearrangement links TRBV6-5 to TRBJ1-5, with D perhaps matching TRBD1 (6 bases). The CDR3 sequence is 13 residues long. Trimming took off 2 bases at V and 6 bases at J, with 8 bases between the two ends. Germline CDR1 and CDR2: MNHEY and SVGAGI. CDR3 protein: CASSYGRGQPQHF. DNA of the CDR3: TGTGCCAGCAGTTACGGCAGGGGTCAGCCCCAGCATTTT.

The chain has TRBV11-2 and TRBJ1-1; D is unresolved. V lost 5 bases, J lost 4 bases, and 17 bases lay in between. The CDR3 is 15 residues long. CDR1 is SGHAT and CDR2 is FQNNGV in the germline V gene. Written as DNA, the CDR3 is TGTGCCAGCAGCGCATTCTCCGATAGTTTCACTGAAGCTTTCTTT. Protein sequence: CASSAFSDSFTEAFF.

The chain employs TRBV7-3 and TRBJ1-1, with 8 bases that match TRBD1. V trimming: 2 bases; J trimming: 3 bases; junction bases outside the gene matches: 2. CDR3 length: 14 residues. CDR1 SGHTA and CDR2 FQGTGA come from the germline V gene. For the CDR3, the DNA is TGTGCCAGCAGCTTACAGGGGGCGGACACTGAAGCTTTCTTT. It is translated as CASSLQGADTEAFF.

The rearrangement links TRBV28 to TRBJ1-4; 7 nucleotides agree with TRBD1. V lost 6 bases to trimming and J lost 5 bases; unmatched junction nucleotides: 12. The germline CDR1 and CDR2 sequences are MDHEN and SYDVKM. This CDR3 region has 16 residues. CDR3 sequence: CASRGQAQGLNEKLFF. CDR3 DNA sequence: TGTGCCAGCAGAGGACAGGCCCAAGGGCTGAATGAAAAACTGTTTTTT. Complete variable domain (other parts from reference TRBV28 and TRBJ1-4): DVKVTQSSRYLVKRTGEKVFLECVQDMDHENMFWYRQDPGLGLRLIYFSYDVKMKEKGDIPEGYSVSREKKERFSLILESASTNQTSMYLCASRGQAQGLNEKLFFGSGTQLSVL.

This clone was seen a few times. J is TRBJ1-6 and V is TRBV5-4; 7 bases fit TRBD1. The CDR3 is 15 residues long. V shed 4 bases, J shed 5 bases, and the junction held 6 bases outside the gene matches. CDR1 and CDR2 from the germline V gene are SGHNT and YYREEE (reference sequence). This chain's CDR3 is CASSMDRLDNSPLHF. In nucleotides, the CDR3 is TGTGCCAGCAGCATGGACAGGTTAGATAATTCACCCCTCCACTTT.

The rearrangement links TRBV7-3 to TRBJ2-1, with 8 bases lining up with TRBD2. The CDR3 extends over 14 amino acids. Trimming removed 5 bases from V and 7 bases from J; junction bases left unmatched: 7. CDR1 SGHTA and CDR2 FQGTGA come from the germline V gene. CDR3 bases: TGTGCCAGCAGCCAACACGGGGGGGTGAATGAGCAGTTCTTC. Encoded protein: CASSQHGGVNEQFF.

The rearrangement joins TRBV6-2 or TRBV6-3 to TRBJ1-2; D possibly corresponds to TRBD1 (6 bases). This CDR3 region has 13 residues. CDR1 MNHEY and CDR2 SVGEGT come from the germline V gene. The ends were cut back, 6 bases at V and 2 bases at J, with 10 bases in the middle. The CDR3 DNA reads TGTGCCAGCAGCAGGGGACTGAACTATGGCTACACCTTC. It yields the protein CASSRGLNYGYTF.

This rearrangement joins TRBV19 to TRBJ2-1, with TRBD2 matching over 13 bases. Germline CDR1 is LNHDA and CDR2 is SQIVND (reference sequence). This CDR3 is built from 18 residues. V was pared by 4 bases and J by 0 bases, with 6 bases of the junction left unmatched. In nucleotides, the CDR3 is TGTGCCAGTAGTACTAGGACTAGCGGGGGCCTCTCCTACAATGAGCAGTTCTTC. The encoded protein is CASSTRTSGGLSYNEQFF.

DNA of the CDR3: TGTGCCAGCTCATCGGGGACAGGGCCGTACGGCTACACCTTC. Amino acids: CASSSGTGPYGYTF. This chain uses TRBV18 with TRBJ1-2; TRBD1 matches 9 bases. CDR3 length: 14 amino acids. CDR1 is KGHSH and CDR2 is LQKENI in the germline V gene. The ends lost 5 bases at V and 8 bases at J; junction bases unmatched: 9.